This T cell receptor beta chain was documented in a study of beta chain features in type 1 diabetes. The sequenced template was cDNA made from the entire isolated RNA. The protocol was immunoSEQ multiplex PCR, while the TCRdb copy is restricted to in-frame clones and leaves out a portion. Here the sample spans 240,000 or so clones, around 68% being singletons. Every donor provided one heparinised blood draw, which averaged approximately 100 mL. This CDR3 is built from 14 residues. Germline trimming cut 5 bases from V and 3 bases from J; bases unmatched to any gene: 6. Looked up from germline, CDR1 is MDHEN and CDR2 is SYDVKM.

Sample: naive CD4+ T cells from blood. The chain employs TRBV28 and TRBJ2-7; 8 bases map to TRBD1. This TCR came from a man aged 25 to 40 in good health. Here the CDR3 DNA reads TGTGCCAGCAGTCTACAGGGGGATCGCTACGAGCAGTACTTC. This encodes CASSLQGDRYEQYF.